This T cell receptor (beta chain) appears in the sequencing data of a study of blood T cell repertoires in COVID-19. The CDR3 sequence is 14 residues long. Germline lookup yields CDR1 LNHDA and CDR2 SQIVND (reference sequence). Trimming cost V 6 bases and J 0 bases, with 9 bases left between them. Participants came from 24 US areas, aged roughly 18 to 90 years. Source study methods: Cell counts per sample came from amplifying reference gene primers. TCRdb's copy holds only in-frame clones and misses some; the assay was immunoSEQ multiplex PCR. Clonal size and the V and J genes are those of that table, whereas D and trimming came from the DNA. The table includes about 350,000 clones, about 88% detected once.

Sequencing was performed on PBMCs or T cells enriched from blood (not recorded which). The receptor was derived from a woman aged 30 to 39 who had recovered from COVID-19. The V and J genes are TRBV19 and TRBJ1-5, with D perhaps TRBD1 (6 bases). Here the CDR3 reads CASRPGDSNQPQHF. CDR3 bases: TGTGCCAGTAGGCCAGGGGATAGCAATCAGCCCCAGCATTTT.